These 32 T cell receptor beta chains were sequenced from one sample in a study of OX40 agonist ivuxolimab in advanced cancers. Profiling relied on immunoSEQ multiplex PCR, and the TCRdb table lists in-frame clones only, not all of them. The sample yields about 96,000 clones, around 90% seen once. The sequencing here drew on CD4+ or CD8+ T cells sorted from blood, taken in a trial of the OX40 agonist ivuxolimab. These receptor sequences come from an adult with an advanced solid tumor such as melanoma, head and neck, liver or kidney cancer.

CDR3 amino acids: CASSQDYPGQNTEAFF. The CDR3 DNA sequence: TGCGCCAGCAGCCAAGACTACCCGGGACAGAACACTGAAGCTTTCTTT. The chain is built from TRBV4-3 and TRBJ1-1; a weak D match, TRBD1 (6 bases). Germline V gives CDR1 LGHNA, CDR2 YSLEER. Between the trimmed V and J ends, which lost 0 bases and 1 base, there was a span of 12 bases. This CDR3 is built from 16 residues.

The chain links TRBV29-1 to TRBJ2-3; D possibly corresponds to TRBD2 (5 bases). The germline V and J ends were trimmed by 6 bases and 2 bases, with 15 bases remaining between them. This CDR3 contains 14 residues. CDR1 SQVTM and CDR2 ANQGSEA come from the germline V gene. The CDR3 is CSVGLSGTTDTQYF. The CDR3 DNA reads TGCAGCGTAGGATTGAGCGGAACCACAGATACGCAGTATTTT.

The chain joins TRBV11-3 to TRBJ2-2; 7 positions agree with TRBD2. The CDR3 has 13 residues. The V segment lost 5 bases and the J segment 8 bases; nucleotides outside the gene matches: 5. Germline CDR1 and CDR2: SGHNT and YENEEA. CDR3 residues: CASSLAVGGELFF. CDR3 bases: TGTGCCAGCAGCCTAGCGGTTGGTGGGGAGCTGTTTTTT.

The chain combines TRBV11-3 with TRBJ2-1; D is undetermined. The V and J ends lost 1 base and 8 bases respectively, with 9 bases between them. Germline V gene lookup returns CDR1 SGHNT and CDR2 YENEEA. This CDR3 spans 13 amino acids. CDR3 nucleotide sequence: TGTGCCAGCAGCTTAGGCCATGTACATGAGCAGTTCTTC. Residues: CASSLGHVHEQFF.

The rearrangement links TRBV6-5 to TRBJ2-7, with 7 nucleotides matching TRBD1. Germline V gives CDR1 MNHEY, CDR2 SVGAGI. The V gene end was trimmed by 7 bases and the J gene end by 3 bases; junction bases not matched to a gene: 9. CDR3 length equals 14 residues. The CDR3 region is CASKAGQAFYEQYF. CDR3 coding DNA: TGTGCCAGCAAAGCCGGACAGGCCTTCTACGAGCAGTACTTC.

Here the CDR3 reads CSVRDEDTQYF. The CDR3 nucleotides are TGCAGCGTTCGGGACGAAGATACGCAGTATTTT. The chain has TRBV29-1 and TRBJ2-3; D is possibly TRBD1 or TRBD2 (5 bases each). Trimming cost V 5 bases and J 5 bases, with 8 bases left between them. This CDR3 has 11 residues. The germline CDR1 and CDR2 sequences are SQVTM and ANQGSEA.

The rearrangement uses TRBV15 and TRBJ1-1; TRBD1 matches at 7 bases. The CDR3 is made up of 15 amino acids. Germline CDR1 and CDR2: LNHNV and YYDKDF (reference sequence). V lost 11 bases to trimming and J lost 3 bases; unmatched junction nucleotides: 15. CDR3 DNA sequence: TGTGCCGCTAAGGGGGCAGGGCTGGGGTACACTGAAGCTTTCTTT. Protein: CAAKGAGLGYTEAFF.

A few counts support this clone. The chain recombines TRBV9 with TRBJ1-1, with D unresolved. Trimming cost V 3 bases and J 0 bases, with 9 bases left between them. The CDR3 has 14 residues. Germline V gives CDR1 SGDLS, CDR2 YYNGEE. CDR3 loop: CASSAHDLNTEAFF. Written as DNA, the CDR3 is TGTGCCAGCAGCGCACACGACCTGAACACTGAAGCTTTCTTT.

This rearrangement joins TRBV28 to TRBJ1-1; D perhaps matches TRBD1 (5 bases). CDR3 length equals 14 residues. The germline V gene has CDR1 MDHEN and CDR2 SYDVKM. V was cut by 2 bases and J by 10 bases, with 17 bases left in between. In DNA form, the CDR3 reads TGTGCCAGCAGTTTAGTGGCTCCGGGGCGGGGAGCTTTCTTT. This gives the protein CASSLVAPGRGAFF.

V and J are TRBV5-6 and TRBJ2-7; D unresolved. CDR3 length equals 11 residues. CDR1 and CDR2 from the germline V gene are SGHDT and YYEEEE. Deletions cut 3 bases from V and 7 bases from J, with 8 bases between. CDR3 protein: CASSSSREQYF. In DNA, the CDR3 is TGTGCCAGCAGCTCCTCGAGAGAGCAGTACTTC.

This chain links TRBV11-3 with TRBJ2-1, with D perhaps TRBD2 (5 bases). CDR3 length equals 15 residues. CDR1 and CDR2 (germline): SGHNT, YENEEA. V was trimmed by 2 bases and J by 0 bases, leaving 8 bases between them. The CDR3 loop is CASSLLGSSYNEQFF. The CDR3 nucleotides read TGTGCCAGCAGCTTACTGGGGAGCTCCTACAATGAGCAGTTCTTC.

The J gene is TRBJ2-2, the V gene TRBV13, with D unclear. Looked up from germline, CDR1 is PRHDT and CDR2 is FYEKMQ (reference sequence). CDR3 size: 13 residues. V was shortened by 5 bases and J by 5 bases, with 9 bases between the two germline ends. CDR3 bases: TGTGCCAGCAGCCCACGTACGACCGGGGAGCTGTTTTTT. This encodes CASSPRTTGELFF.

This chain joins TRBV29-1 and TRBJ2-5; 8 nucleotides line up with TRBD2. This CDR3 is built from 14 residues. V trimming: 4 bases; J trimming: 2 bases; junction bases outside the gene matches: 6. Germline CDR1 reads SQVTM; CDR2 reads ANQGSEA. This CDR3 is CSVAPGLDQETQYF. The DNA for the CDR3 is TGCAGCGTTGCTCCGGGACTAGATCAAGAGACCCAGTACTTC.

The chain couples TRBV5-4 to TRBJ1-5; 9 bases align to TRBD1. The CDR3 contains 15 residues. V was clipped by 0 bases and J by 2 bases; unmatched bases: 0. Looked up from germline, CDR1 is SGHNT and CDR2 is YYREEE (reference sequence). The CDR3 sequence is CASSLGTGGNQPQHF. DNA of the CDR3: TGTGCCAGCAGCTTGGGGACAGGGGGCAATCAGCCCCAGCATTTT.

J is TRBJ1-3 and V is TRBV7-9, with TRBD1 as a possible D gene (6 bases). This CDR3 is 17 amino acids long. The V and J ends lost 7 bases and 0 bases respectively, with 19 bases between them. Germline V gene sequence: CDR1 SEHNR, CDR2 FQNEAQ (reference sequence). The CDR3 reads CASTIRKTGGSGNTIYF. CDR3 DNA sequence: TGTGCCAGCACCATTCGAAAGACAGGAGGCTCTGGAAACACCATATATTTT.

The genes are TRBV11-2 and TRBJ2-1; 8 bases agree with TRBD1. The CDR3 has 14 residues. Germline V gene lookup returns CDR1 SGHAT and CDR2 FQNNGV. After removal of 3 bases from V and 6 bases from J, the junction contained 4 bases not matched to a gene. The CDR3 is CASSFGQGGNEQFF. In nucleotides, the CDR3 is TGTGCCAGCAGCTTTGGACAGGGAGGCAATGAGCAGTTCTTC.

The chain employs TRBV7-3 and TRBJ1-3, with D uncertain. Germline-derived CDR1 and CDR2 are SGHTA and FQGTGA. The CDR3 runs 16 residues. The germline V and J ends were trimmed by 1 base and 0 bases, with 10 bases remaining between them. CDR3 residues: CASSLSGLSSGNTIYF. The CDR3 DNA reads as TGTGCCAGCAGCTTAAGTGGTTTATCCTCTGGAAACACCATATATTTT.

This clone was seen a single time. The genes are TRBV7-2 and TRBJ2-7; possibly TRBD1 for D (6 bases). V was pared by 1 base and J by 7 bases, with 17 bases between. The CDR3 has 15 residues. Per the germline V gene, CDR1 is SGHTA and CDR2 is FQGNSA. The chain's CDR3 is CASSLDGWGPGEQYF. The CDR3 DNA reads as TGTGCCAGCAGCTTAGACGGGTGGGGGCCGGGAGAGCAGTACTTC.

The chain combines TRBV2 with TRBJ2-1; 14 positions match TRBD2. The CDR3 has 20 amino acids. Germline trimming cut 4 bases from V and 1 base from J; bases unmatched to any gene: 12. Germline assignment: CDR1 SNHLY and CDR2 FYNNEI. The CDR3 sequence: CASSGTGGLAGGYSYNEQFF. The CDR3 DNA reads as TGTGCCAGCAGTGGAACAGGCGGACTAGCGGGAGGATATTCCTACAATGAGCAGTTCTTC.

The CDR3 sequence is CASSYSGNTDTQYF. The CDR3 nucleotides are TGTGCCAGCAGTTACTCGGGTAACACAGATACGCAGTATTTT. The chain recombines TRBV6-6 with TRBJ2-3; unclear D gene. The length of the CDR3 is 14 residues. CDR1 MNHNY and CDR2 SVGAGI come from the germline V gene (reference sequence). The V gene lost 0 bases and the J gene lost 2 bases, with 6 bases spanning the gap.

The chain recombines TRBV6-6 with TRBJ2-2, with 9 bases that match TRBD1. With V trimmed by 5 bases and J by 3 bases, 4 bases remained unmatched. This CDR3 comprises 15 residues. CDR1 and CDR2 from the germline V gene are MNHNY and SVGAGI (reference sequence). CDR3 residues: CASSGGTGYTGELFF. DNA for the CDR3: TGTGCCAGCAGTGGAGGGACAGGGTACACCGGGGAGCTGTTTTTT.

This chain joins TRBV2 and TRBJ2-5, with 7 bases identical to TRBD2. The CDR3 sequence is 13 residues long. Germline values: CDR1 SNHLY, CDR2 FYNNEI. V shed 2 bases, J shed 5 bases, and the junction held 2 bases outside the gene matches. CDR3: CASSEWEGETQYF. The CDR3 nucleotides read TGTGCCAGCAGTGAATGGGAGGGCGAGACCCAGTACTTC.

This clone was seen just once. V and J are TRBV11-2 and TRBJ2-7; 8 bases agree with TRBD2. Germline V CDR1 and CDR2: SGHAT, FQNNGV. J was trimmed by 2 bases and V by 1 base; bases with no gene match: 7. This CDR3 is 16 amino acids long. CDR3 DNA sequence: TGTGCCAGCAGCTTAGCACTAGCGGAGACCGCCTACGAGCAGTACTTC. Its translation: CASSLALAETAYEQYF.

This clone was observed a handful of times. The genes are TRBV29-1 and TRBJ1-1; D is unclear. The CDR3 length is 11 residues. Trimming cost V 4 bases and J 3 bases, with 6 bases left between them. Germline lookup yields CDR1 SQVTM and CDR2 ANQGSEA. The CDR3 DNA follows: TGCAGCGTTGCTTTTGACACTGAAGCTTTCTTT. Protein product: CSVAFDTEAFF.

The rearrangement links TRBV7-9 to TRBJ2-2; D unclear. Germline V gene sequence: CDR1 SEHNR, CDR2 FQNEAQ (reference sequence). This CDR3 has 14 amino acids. V was pared by 3 bases and J by 4 bases, with 9 bases between. CDR3 sequence reads: CASSFDLLTGELFF. The CDR3 nucleotides read TGTGCCAGCAGCTTCGACCTTCTCACCGGGGAGCTGTTTTTT.

V usage is TRBV11-2 and J usage is TRBJ2-7, with 7 bases fitting TRBD1. From germline, CDR1 is SGHAT and CDR2 FQNNGV. V was pared by 5 bases and J by 2 bases, with 9 bases of the junction left unmatched. CDR3 length equals 15 residues. In DNA, the CDR3 is TGTGCCAGCAGCGTATACCGGGGACAGACCTACGAGCAGTACTTC. Its translation: CASSVYRGQTYEQYF.

CDR3 bases: TGTGCCACCAGCACTAGAGCCCGGGACGGACAAGAGACCCAGTACTTC. It specifies CATSTRARDGQETQYF. The chain carries TRBV15 and TRBJ2-5, with D perhaps TRBD1 or TRBD2 (5 bases each). This CDR3 region has 16 residues. Germline assignment: CDR1 LNHNV and CDR2 YYDKDF (reference sequence). V gave up 4 bases and J gave up 2 bases, with 17 bases separating them.

Only one count was recorded for this clone. The chain combines TRBV27 with TRBJ1-5, with 7 bases that match TRBD1. CDR1 and CDR2 from the germline V gene are MNHEY and SMNVEV (reference sequence). J was trimmed by 2 bases and V by 7 bases; bases with no gene match: 8. This CDR3 contains 15 residues. The CDR3 region has the DNA TGTGCCAGCAACCCAGGGGGTTTTGGCAATCAGCCCCAGCATTTT. It codes for CASNPGGFGNQPQHF.

V gene TRBV7-9 combines with J gene TRBJ2-7, with TRBD2 matching over 9 bases. With 5 bases clipped from V and 6 bases from J, the junction kept 8 bases outside the gene matches. CDR3 length: 14 amino acids. Germline loops: CDR1 SEHNR, CDR2 FQNEAQ (reference sequence). The CDR3 DNA reads as TGTGCCAGCAGCCCCGGGACTAGCAAGCGCGAGCAGTACTTC. Protein sequence: CASSPGTSKREQYF.

J is TRBJ1-4 and V is TRBV5-4, with 8 bases fitting TRBD1. Germline CDR1 and CDR2: SGHNT and YYREEE (reference sequence). The CDR3 loop spans 18 amino acids. V lost 4 bases, J lost 5 bases, and 16 bases stayed unmatched. The CDR3 loop reads CASSLGQGHLQPNEKLFF. The CDR3 coding sequence is TGTGCCAGCAGCCTCGGACAGGGCCACTTACAGCCCAATGAAAAACTGTTTTTT.

This clone was observed a handful of times. The rearrangement joins TRBV25-1 to TRBJ2-1; D might be TRBD2 (5 bases). V was pared by 8 bases and J by 6 bases, with 26 bases between. The CDR3 runs to 17 residues. Germline CDR1 is MGHDK and CDR2 is SYGVNS. Here the CDR3 DNA reads TGTGCCAGCTATCAACGAGCAGCGGATAGTTACCTCAATGAGCAGTTCTTC. Residues: CASYQRAADSYLNEQFF.

J is TRBJ2-3 and V is TRBV5-4; D is undetermined. The CDR3 length is 18 residues. Trimming removed 6 bases at V and 3 bases at J, with 26 bases between. Germline V CDR1 and CDR2: SGHNT, YYREEE (reference sequence). The CDR3 protein is CASTRVGSGPFLTDTQYF. The CDR3 nucleotides are TGTGCCAGCACCCGGGTGGGTTCCGGTCCCTTTTTGACAGATACGCAGTATTTT.